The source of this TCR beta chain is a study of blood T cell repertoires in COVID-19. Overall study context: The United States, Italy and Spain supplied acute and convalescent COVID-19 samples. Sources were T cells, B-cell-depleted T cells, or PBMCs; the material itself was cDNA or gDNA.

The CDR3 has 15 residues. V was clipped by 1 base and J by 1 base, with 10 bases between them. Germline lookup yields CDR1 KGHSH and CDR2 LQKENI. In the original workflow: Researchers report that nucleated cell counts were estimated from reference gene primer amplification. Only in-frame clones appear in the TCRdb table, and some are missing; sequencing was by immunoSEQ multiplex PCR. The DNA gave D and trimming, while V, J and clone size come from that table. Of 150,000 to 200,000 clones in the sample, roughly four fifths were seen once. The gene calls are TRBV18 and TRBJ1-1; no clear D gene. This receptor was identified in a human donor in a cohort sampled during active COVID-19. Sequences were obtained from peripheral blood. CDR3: CASSPRDTKNTEAFF. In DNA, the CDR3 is TGTGCCAGCTCACCACGCGACACCAAGAACACTGAAGCTTTCTTT.